A single T cell receptor (beta chain) is shown here with its context. This specimen includes other DNA sequences encoding the same CDR3. Original data processing: Scientists estimated how many nucleated cells there were by amplifying reference gene primers. Repertoires were generated with immunoSEQ multiplex PCR, while TCRdb's copy carries only in-frame clones and drops some. That table is the source of V, J and clone size, and D and trimming were worked out from the DNA. The table has hundreds of thousands of clones, 83% seen once. This specimen comes from a study of blood T cell repertoires in COVID-19. Study as a whole: Sites in the United States, Italy and Spain provided acute and convalescent COVID-19 samples.

The length of the CDR3 is 13 residues. V shed 4 bases and J shed 6 bases, with 11 bases lying between them. Germline-derived CDR1 and CDR2 are MNHEY and SVGEGT. The genes are TRBV6-2 or TRBV6-3 and TRBJ2-3, with unresolved D. The clonotype comes from a woman aged 25 to 39 with COVID-19, enrolled during active disease. Input material: peripheral blood. CDR3 nucleotides: TGTGCCAGCAGTTTGGCTTTGGCCGATACGCAGTATTTT. Its translation is CASSLALADTQYF.